The T cell receptor beta chain described here comes from a study of T-cell reconstitution after alpha-beta-depleted transplantation in children. Library preparation (for TCRbeta) was performed with unique molecular identifiers. TCRdb reprocessed the PCR reads via MiXCR and lists one record per CDR3 protein. Among some 200,000 distinct CDR3 sequences, 7% to 9% were seen once, and the ten largest hold 35% to 45%. The CDR3 is 13 residues long. Trimming removed 0 bases at V and 9 bases at J, with 11 bases between. The germline V gene has CDR1 SGHRS and CDR2 YFSETQ. The V call is TRBV5-1, the J call TRBJ2-3; D is undetermined. This sequence was found in a male patient between 2 and 10 years old who had a stem cell transplant for acute myeloid leukemia, so the T cells may come from the graft donor. The sequences come from PBMCs, mostly from graft donor cells, collected 360 days after TCRalphabeta/CD19-depleted stem cell transplant. The DNA of the CDR3 is TGCGCCAGCAGCTTGGCCTTTCAAGCAACGCAGTATTTT. Amino acids: CASSLAFQATQYF.